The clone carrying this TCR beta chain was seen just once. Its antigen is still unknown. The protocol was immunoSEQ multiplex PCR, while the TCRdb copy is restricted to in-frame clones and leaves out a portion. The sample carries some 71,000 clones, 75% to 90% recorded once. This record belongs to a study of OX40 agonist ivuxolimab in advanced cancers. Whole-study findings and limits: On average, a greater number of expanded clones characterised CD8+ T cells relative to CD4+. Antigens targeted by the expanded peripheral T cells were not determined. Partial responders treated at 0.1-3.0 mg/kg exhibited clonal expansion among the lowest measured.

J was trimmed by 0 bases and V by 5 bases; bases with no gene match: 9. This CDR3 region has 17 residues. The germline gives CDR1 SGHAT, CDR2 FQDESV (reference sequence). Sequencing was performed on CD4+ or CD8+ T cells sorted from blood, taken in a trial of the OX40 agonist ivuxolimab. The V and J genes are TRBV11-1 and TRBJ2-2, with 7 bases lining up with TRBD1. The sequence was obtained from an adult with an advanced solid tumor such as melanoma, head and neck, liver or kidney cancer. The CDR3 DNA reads TGTGCCAGCAGCGCACGGACAGGCCGCGCGAACACCGGGGAGCTGTTTTTT. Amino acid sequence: CASSARTGRANTGELFF.